The rows below give T cell receptor beta chains drawn from one sample of a study of T cells in narcolepsy. Generated by immunoSEQ multiplex PCR, the TCRdb table keeps only in-frame clones and is missing some. The sample lists 25,000 to 30,000 clones; around 87% were seen once. Material for sequencing was memory (CD45RA-) CD4+ T cells from blood. The receptors originated from a human donor in good health. Each CDR3 is given with its conserved first and last residue. Each record gives: clone size, V gene, D gene, J gene, CDR3 protein, CDR3 DNA. D genes are given only for firm matches. The size field is filled for only some rows; it gives once, few, many or a size class.

size: -
V: TRBV9
D: -
J: TRBJ1-4
CDR3: CASSPARGLGEKLFF
DNA: TGTGCCAGCAGCCCAGCCCGGGGTTTAGGCGAAAAACTGTTTTTT

size: -
V: TRBV7-6
D: -
J: TRBJ1-1
CDR3: CASSSPQNTEAFF
DNA: TGTGCCAGCAGCTCCCCCCAAAACACTGAAGCTTTCTTT

size: once
V: TRBV27
D: TRBD1
J: TRBJ1-4
CDR3: CASTTQGADEKLFF
DNA: TGTGCCAGCACAACTCAGGGGGCCGATGAAAAACTGTTTTTT

size: once
V: TRBV5-1
D: TRBD1
J: TRBJ1-1
CDR3: CASSLVYRGEAFF
DNA: TGCGCCAGCAGCTTGGTCTACAGGGGTGAAGCTTTCTTT

size: -
V: TRBV18
D: TRBD2
J: TRBJ2-1
CDR3: CASSPTGTRINEQFF
DNA: TGTGCCAGCTCACCAACCGGGACTAGAATCAATGAGCAGTTCTTC

size: -
V: TRBV6-1
D: TRBD2
J: TRBJ2-2
CDR3: CASGREPRPGELFF
DNA: TGTGCCAGCGGGCGGGAGCCTCGTCCCGGGGAGCTGTTTTTT

size: -
V: TRBV2
D: TRBD2
J: TRBJ2-5
CDR3: CASRAVSGSGKTQYF
DNA: TGTGCCAGCAGAGCCGTTAGCGGGAGCGGGAAGACCCAGTACTTC

size: -
V: TRBV2
D: -
J: TRBJ1-5
CDR3: CASSADRNSNQPQHF
DNA: TGTGCCAGCAGCGCCGACAGGAATAGCAATCAGCCCCAGCATTTT

size: few
V: TRBV5-6
D: -
J: TRBJ1-1
CDR3: CASSLGPSNTEAFF
DNA: TGTGCCAGCAGTTTGGGGCCGTCTAACACTGAAGCTTTCTTT

size: -
V: TRBV11-2
D: -
J: TRBJ1-5
CDR3: CASSLGYGFCNGATQHF
DNA: TGTGCCAGCAGCTTAGGTTATGGATTCTGTAACGGCGCAACCCAGCATTTT

size: few
V: TRBV6-1
D: TRBD1
J: TRBJ1-5
CDR3: CASKGQVKNQPQHF
DNA: TGTGCCAGCAAAGGACAGGTCAAAAATCAGCCCCAGCATTTT

size: -
V: TRBV7-9
D: -
J: TRBJ2-1
CDR3: CASSPAMSSYNEQFF
DNA: TGTGCCAGCAGCCCGGCGATGAGCTCCTACAATGAGCAGTTCTTC

size: -
V: TRBV6-5
D: -
J: TRBJ1-4
CDR3: CASRGPHSFF
DNA: TGTGCCAGCAGGGGGCCCCATTCGTTTTTT

size: -
V: TRBV19
D: -
J: TRBJ2-7
CDR3: CASSRTFAYEQYF
DNA: TGTGCCAGTAGTCGGACATTTGCCTACGAGCAGTACTTC

size: once
V: TRBV4-2
D: -
J: TRBJ2-1
CDR3: CASSQAGGRDNEQFF
DNA: TGTGCCAGCAGCCAAGCTGGCGGGCGGGACAATGAGCAGTTCTTC

size: -
V: TRBV9
D: -
J: TRBJ2-5
CDR3: CASSGGLRGETQYF
DNA: TGTGCCAGCAGCGGCGGCCTGCGAGGAGAGACCCAGTACTTC

size: -
V: TRBV2
D: -
J: TRBJ2-7
CDR3: CASRNDGTYEQYF
DNA: TGTGCCAGCAGGAACGACGGAACCTACGAGCAGTACTTC

size: -
V: TRBV9
D: -
J: TRBJ2-3
CDR3: CASSVGGTDTQYF
DNA: TGTGCCAGCAGCGTAGGGGGCACAGATACGCAGTATTTT

size: -
V: TRBV9
D: TRBD1
J: TRBJ1-1
CDR3: CASSEGPGQGMAEAFF
DNA: TGTGCCAGCAGCGAGGGCCCGGGACAGGGGATGGCTGAAGCTTTCTTT

size: -
V: TRBV28
D: -
J: TRBJ1-2
CDR3: CASRAGSYNYGYTF
DNA: TGTGCCAGCAGGGCCGGGAGCTATAACTATGGCTACACCTTC

size: -
V: TRBV19
D: -
J: TRBJ2-1
CDR3: CASSVMTASSYNEQFF
DNA: TGTGCCAGTAGTGTCATGACGGCGAGCTCCTACAATGAGCAGTTCTTC

size: -
V: TRBV20-1
D: -
J: TRBJ2-7
CDR3: CSASGGGEQYF
DNA: TGCAGTGCTAGTGGAGGGGGCGAGCAGTACTTC

size: few
V: TRBV7-3
D: -
J: TRBJ2-7
CDR3: CASSLNGGGAYEQYF
DNA: TGTGCCAGCAGCTTAAACGGGGGAGGAGCCTACGAGCAGTACTTC

size: -
V: TRBV7-2
D: TRBD1
J: TRBJ1-1
CDR3: CASSSTGGDTEAFF
DNA: TGTGCCAGCAGCAGTACAGGGGGAGACACTGAAGCTTTCTTT